This T cell receptor (beta chain) derives from a study of response to subunit inactivated influenza vaccine. TCRdb itself ran the RT-PCR reads through MiXCR, one entry per CDR3 protein. The sample comprises around 180,000 distinct CDR3 sequences, 7.5% to 10% of which are singletons, and approximately 10% rests with the top ten. CDR3 length: 18 residues. With 1 base removed from V and 0 bases from J, the gap between germline ends came to 16 bases. This sample comprised non-naive T cells sorted from PBMCs, obtained on the day of vaccination. V usage is TRBV12-3 or TRBV12-4 and J usage is TRBJ2-4; tentative D call: TRBD2 (5 bases). The TCR sequence derives from a man aged 50 to 59 who received an inactivated influenza vaccine. CDR3 in DNA: TGTGCCAGCAGTTTAGGCTGGGCGGGCCAGATAGCCAAAAACATTCAGTACTTC. Translation: CASSLGWAGQIAKNIQYF.